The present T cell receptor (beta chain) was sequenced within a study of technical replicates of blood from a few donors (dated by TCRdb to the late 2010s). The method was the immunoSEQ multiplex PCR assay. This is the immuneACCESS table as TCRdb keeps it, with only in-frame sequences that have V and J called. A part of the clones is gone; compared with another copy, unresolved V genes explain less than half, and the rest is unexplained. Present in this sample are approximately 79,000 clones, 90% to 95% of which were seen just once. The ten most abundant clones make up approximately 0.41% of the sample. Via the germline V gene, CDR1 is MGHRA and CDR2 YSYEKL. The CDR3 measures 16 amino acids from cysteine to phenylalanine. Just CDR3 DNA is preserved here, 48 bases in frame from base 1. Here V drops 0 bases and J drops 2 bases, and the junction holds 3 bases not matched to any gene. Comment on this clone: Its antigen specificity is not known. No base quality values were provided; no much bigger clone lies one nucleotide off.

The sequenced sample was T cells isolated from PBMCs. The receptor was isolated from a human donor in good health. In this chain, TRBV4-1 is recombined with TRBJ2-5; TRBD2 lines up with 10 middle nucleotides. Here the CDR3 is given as CASSQDAAGGQETQYF. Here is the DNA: TGCGCCAGCAGCCAAGATGCAGCGGGAGGGCAAGAGACCCAGTACTTC.